The next 27 T cell receptor beta chains were all read from a single sample in a study of blood T cell repertoires in COVID-19. Using immunoSEQ multiplex PCR, the repertoire was profiled, and TCRdb retains in-frame clones only, with some absent. The table shows 90,000 or so clones, with 75% to 90% occurring only once. The sample consisted of peripheral blood. Receptor source: a man in his fifties or sixties with COVID-19, enrolled during active disease.

The chain has TRBV2 and TRBJ1-4; D is ambiguous. The V end was cut by 3 bases, the J end by 3 bases, with 11 bases between. The CDR3 consists of 15 residues. The V gene's germline CDR1 is SNHLY and CDR2 FYNNEI. CDR3 sequence reads: CASSDVGRSNEKLFF. The CDR3 bases are TGTGCCAGCAGTGACGTCGGGAGGTCTAATGAAAAACTGTTTTTT.

This sequence joins TRBV9 and TRBJ2-7; a possible D gene is TRBD2 (6 bases). Germline CDR1 reads SGDLS; CDR2 reads YYNGEE. V was cut by 4 bases and J by 1 base, with 12 bases left in between. The CDR3 covers 14 residues. CDR3 DNA sequence: TGTGCCAGCAGCCCGGAGGACTATTCCTACGAGCAGTACTTC. Its translation is CASSPEDYSYEQYF. Using reference TRBV9 and TRBJ2-7 for the parts outside the CDR3, the full variable domain is DSGVTQTPKHLITATGQRVTLRCSPRSGDLSVYWYQQSLDQGLQFLIQYYNGEERAKGNILERFSAQQFPDLHSELNLSSLELGDSALYFCASSPEDYSYEQYFGPGTRLTVT.

The CDR3 coding sequence is TGTGCCAGCAGCGCAGGGAGCAATCAGCCCCAGCATTTT. Amino acids: CASSAGSNQPQHF. The chain combines TRBV9 with TRBJ1-5, with D possibly matching TRBD1 (5 bases). The CDR3 has 13 amino acids. CDR1 SGDLS and CDR2 YYNGEE come from the germline V gene. V lost 3 bases and J 1 base, leaving 5 bases between the germline ends. The full variable domain, rest sourced from reference TRBV9 and TRBJ1-5, is DSGVTQTPKHLITATGQRVTLRCSPRSGDLSVYWYQQSLDQGLQFLIQYYNGEERAKGNILERFSAQQFPDLHSELNLSSLELGDSALYFCASSAGSNQPQHFGDGTRLSIL.

This sequence joins TRBV28 and TRBJ2-5, with D uncertain. The CDR3 has 12 residues. Germline lookup yields CDR1 MDHEN and CDR2 SYDVKM. Deletions cut 7 bases from V and 1 base from J, with 7 bases between. The CDR3 sequence is CASKQTQETQYF. The DNA for the CDR3 is TGTGCCAGCAAACAGACCCAAGAGACCCAGTACTTC.

The chain joins TRBV4-3 to TRBJ1-2, with 7 bases that match TRBD1. Trimming at V came to 3 bases and at J to 4 bases, leaving 8 bases not matched to a gene. Germline-derived CDR1 and CDR2 are LGHNA and YSLEER. This CDR3 region has 15 residues. Here the CDR3 DNA reads TGCGCCAGCAGCCAGACGGACAGGACATCCTATGGCTACACCTTC. Translating gives CASSQTDRTSYGYTF.

This sequence joins TRBV27 and TRBJ2-1; 8 bases line up with TRBD2. V lost 7 bases and J lost 3; bases outside the gene matches: 8. The CDR3 loop spans 15 amino acids. Germline CDR1 MNHEY, CDR2 SMNVEV (reference sequence). CDR3: CASTLSAGDYNEQFF. The CDR3 DNA sequence: TGTGCCAGCACCCTCTCAGCGGGAGACTACAATGAGCAGTTCTTC.

The gene calls are TRBV30 and TRBJ1-5; TRBD1 is a possible D gene (5 bases). Germline lookup yields CDR1 GTSNPN and CDR2 SVGIG (reference sequence). Trimming removed 0 bases from V and 4 bases from J, with 7 bases in between. The CDR3 has 13 residues. As DNA, the CDR3 is TGTGCCTGGAGTGTACGGGGGAATCAGCCCCAGCATTTT. Its protein is CAWSVRGNQPQHF.

This chain links TRBV7-9 with TRBJ1-2; TRBD1 agrees at 9 bases. V lost 0 bases to trimming and J lost 1 base; unmatched junction nucleotides: 9. Germline CDR1 SEHNR, CDR2 FQNEAQ (reference sequence). The length of the CDR3 is 18 residues. CDR3 nucleotides: TGTGCCAGCAGCTTAGCCCACGACAGGGGGGAACATAACTATGGCTACACCTTC. It yields the protein CASSLAHDRGEHNYGYTF.

The DNA of the CDR3 is TGTGCCAGTAGTATAAATCCGTGGGCCAACTATGGCTACACCTTC. This sequence encodes CASSINPWANYGYTF. The chain is built from TRBV19 and TRBJ1-2; D uncertain. This CDR3 spans 15 amino acids. With 2 bases removed from V and 2 bases from J, the gap between germline ends came to 12 bases. CDR1 is LNHDA and CDR2 is SQIVND in the germline V gene (reference sequence).

V usage is TRBV12-5 and J usage is TRBJ2-1, with no clear D. Germline CDR1 is LGHNT and CDR2 is FRNRAP. The CDR3 sequence is 11 residues long. V was trimmed by 5 bases and J by 5 bases, leaving 4 bases between them. CDR3 in amino acids: CASGTDNEQFF. The DNA for the CDR3 is TGTGCTAGTGGTACGGACAATGAGCAGTTCTTC.

The J gene is TRBJ2-4, the V gene TRBV10-3; D might be TRBD1 (6 bases). Between the trimmed V and J ends, which lost 4 bases and 8 bases, there was a span of 9 bases. Germline V gene sequence: CDR1 ENHRY, CDR2 SYGVKD. The CDR3 has 12 amino acids. This chain's CDR3 is CAISAHRDIQYF. The CDR3 nucleotides are TGTGCCATCAGTGCGCACAGGGACATTCAGTACTTC.

The rearrangement joins TRBV15 to TRBJ1-2; 7 bases are shared with TRBD1. J gave up 9 bases and V 2 bases, and 6 bases lay outside the gene matches. Germline CDR1 and CDR2: LNHNV and YYDKDF (reference sequence). The CDR3 contains 13 residues. The DNA for the CDR3 is TGTGCCACCAGCAGATACCACAGGGGACGCTACACCTTC. Amino acids: CATSRYHRGRYTF.

Relative to its sample, this clone is medium-sized. This chain connects TRBV19 to TRBJ2-2; tentative D call: TRBD1 (6 bases). This CDR3 has 15 residues. In germline, CDR1 is LNHDA, CDR2 SQIVND (reference sequence). The V end was cut by 10 bases, the J end by 2 bases, with 17 bases between. The CDR3 DNA reads as TGTGCCATTCCGCGGACAGCAGGCAACACCGGGGAGCTGTTTTTT. Translated: CAIPRTAGNTGELFF.

This chain connects TRBV10-3 to TRBJ2-3; 9 nucleotides match TRBD2. With V trimmed by 1 base and J by 3 bases, 5 bases remained unmatched. Germline assignment: CDR1 ENHRY and CDR2 SYGVKD. The CDR3 runs 16 residues. The CDR3 loop reads CAISEFLAGKTDTQYF. Here the CDR3 DNA reads TGTGCCATCAGTGAGTTCCTAGCGGGAAAGACAGATACGCAGTATTTT.

This clone was counted once. The rearrangement uses TRBV12-3 or TRBV12-4 and TRBJ1-1, with D possibly matching TRBD1 (5 bases). Trimming took off 6 bases at V and 8 bases at J, with 10 bases between the two ends. This CDR3 spans 11 amino acids. The CDR3 bases are TGTGCCAGCAGGCGGGACGGCGAAGCTTTCTTT. Residues: CASRRDGEAFF.

The chain employs TRBV27 and TRBJ1-1; D possibly corresponds to TRBD1 (6 bases). Trimming stripped 4 bases from V and 1 base from J, with 10 bases between. Germline CDR1 reads MNHEY; CDR2 reads SMNVEV (reference sequence). The CDR3 contains 14 residues. The CDR3 DNA is TGTGCCAGCAGTTATGACAGGTCGAACACTGAAGCTTTCTTT. Its protein is CASSYDRSNTEAFF.

The V gene is TRBV19, the J gene TRBJ1-5; possibly TRBD1 for D (6 bases). The V and J ends lost 6 bases and 3 bases respectively, with 12 bases between them. CDR1 LNHDA and CDR2 SQIVND come from the germline V gene (reference sequence). The CDR3 is 14 residues long. CDR3 in DNA: TGTGCCAGTAGCCCGACAGGCAACAATCAGCCCCAGCATTTT. Protein: CASSPTGNNQPQHF.

The V call is TRBV18, the J call TRBJ1-2; D remains unclear. The CDR3 covers 14 residues. The V gene lost 0 bases and the J gene lost 8 bases, with 13 bases spanning the gap. CDR1 is KGHSH and CDR2 is LQKENI in the germline V gene. The DNA of the CDR3 is TGTGCCAGCTCACCACCGGGGATCGAGGGCGGCTACACCTTC. Protein sequence: CASSPPGIEGGYTF.

The gene calls are TRBV5-1 and TRBJ1-4; TRBD1 matches at 11 bases. The CDR3 has 16 amino acids. Germline V gives CDR1 SGHRS, CDR2 YFSETQ. V lost 3 bases to trimming and J lost 0 bases; unmatched junction nucleotides: 1. The CDR3 loop reads CASSWTGGATNEKLFF. In DNA form, the CDR3 reads TGCGCCAGCAGCTGGACAGGGGGCGCAACTAATGAAAAACTGTTTTTT.

The chain combines TRBV6-4 with TRBJ1-1; D might be TRBD1 (6 bases). This CDR3 is built from 14 residues. V shed 4 bases and J shed 4 bases, with 13 bases lying between them. The germline V gene encodes CDR1 MRHNA and CDR2 SNTAGT. The CDR3 loop is CASSVDRGGTEAFF. For the CDR3, the DNA is TGTGCCAGCAGTGTTGACCGAGGGGGCACTGAAGCTTTCTTT.

The chain links TRBV11-3 to TRBJ2-1, with 12 bases that match TRBD2. The CDR3 has 16 residues. Germline V gene lookup returns CDR1 SGHNT and CDR2 YENEEA. The V and J ends lost 5 bases and 9 bases, in that order; junction bases with no gene match: 11. CDR3 amino acids: CASSVGLAGLESEQFF. The CDR3 nucleotides are TGTGCCAGCAGCGTAGGACTAGCGGGACTGGAGAGTGAGCAGTTCTTC. The full variable domain, with the rest looked up from reference TRBV11-3 and TRBJ2-1, is EAGVVQSPRYKIIEKKQPVAFWCNPISGHNTLYWYLQNLGQGPELLIRYENEEAVDDSQLPKDRFSAERLKGVDSTLKIQPAELGDSAVYLCASSVGLAGLESEQFFGPGTRLTVL.

The chain joins TRBV3-1 (or the pseudogene TRBV3-2) to TRBJ2-7; 9 nucleotides match TRBD2. This CDR3 is 16 amino acids long. V dropped 4 bases and J dropped 0; count of bases not matched to a gene: 7. CDR1 is LGHDT and CDR2 is YNNKEL in the germline V gene (reference sequence). This CDR3 reads CASSPLSGRSSYEQYF. DNA of the CDR3: TGTGCCAGCAGCCCACTAAGCGGGAGGAGCTCCTACGAGCAGTACTTC.

The chain uses TRBV7-8 and TRBJ2-2, with 12 bases matching TRBD2. Germline V gene sequence: CDR1 SGHVS, CDR2 FQNEAQ. V dropped 2 bases and J dropped 4; count of bases not matched to a gene: 5. CDR3 length: 17 residues. CDR3 in DNA: TGTGCCAGCAGCTTACTAGCGGGAGGGTGGGTCACCGGGGAGCTGTTTTTT. This sequence encodes CASSLLAGGWVTGELFF. Based on the CDR3 plus reference TRBV7-8 and TRBJ2-2, the full variable domain is GAGVSQSPRYKVAKRGQDVALRCDPISGHVSLFWYQQALGQGPEFLTYFQNEAQLDKSGLPSDRFFAERPEGSVSTLKIQRTQQEDSAVYLCASSLLAGGWVTGELFFGEGSRLTVL.

For the CDR3, the DNA is TGTGCCAGCAGACTTAAAAACACTGAAGCTTTCTTT. Translation gives CASRLKNTEAFF. This chain joins TRBV12-3 or TRBV12-4 and TRBJ1-1, with D uncertain. Trimming stripped 6 bases from V and 2 bases from J, with 7 bases between. This CDR3 region has 12 residues.

V usage is TRBV25-1 and J usage is TRBJ2-5; D may be TRBD2 (5 bases). The germline V gene has CDR1 MGHDK and CDR2 SYGVNS. The CDR3 length is 14 residues. V lost 4 bases, J lost 5 bases, and 14 bases lay in between. CDR3 residues: CASSVMRADETQYF. DNA of the CDR3: TGTGCCAGCAGTGTTATGAGGGCGGATGAGACCCAGTACTTC.

The chain couples TRBV5-4 to TRBJ1-1; D might be TRBD1 (6 bases). Looked up from germline, CDR1 is SGHNT and CDR2 is YYREEE (reference sequence). This CDR3 has 18 amino acids. The V and J ends lost 0 bases and 0 bases respectively, with 18 bases between them. CDR3 sequence (DNA): TGTGCCAGCAGCTTGGTGGGACGGGGGGCCGGGGTGAACACTGAAGCTTTCTTT. Translation gives CASSLVGRGAGVNTEAFF.

V and J are TRBV4-3 and TRBJ2-4, with 15 bases identical to TRBD2. CDR3 length equals 18 residues. Germline trimming cut 4 bases from V and 1 base from J; bases unmatched to any gene: 5. From germline, CDR1 is LGHNA and CDR2 YSLEER. CDR3 region: CASSLGLAGGMAKNIQYF. In DNA form, the CDR3 reads TGCGCCAGCAGCCTCGGACTAGCGGGAGGGATGGCCAAAAACATTCAGTACTTC.